One sample yielded the 30 T cell receptor beta chains listed below, sequenced in a study of beta chain features in type 1 diabetes. The study reverse transcribed the entire isolated RNA, so it sequenced expressed TCRB transcripts. Libraries were prepared by immunoSEQ multiplex PCR; TCRdb keeps only in-frame clonotypes and omits some of them. The sample gives about 330,000 clones, 11% of which show up once; about 0.014% is in the top ten. The sample taken for sequencing was naive CD4+ T cells from blood. Every receptor here comes from a woman aged 30 to 39 in good health.

This clone has just a few counts. V and J are TRBV4-3 and TRBJ2-5, with D maybe TRBD2 (6 bases). Germline values: CDR1 LGHNA, CDR2 YSLEER. The germline V and J ends were trimmed by 0 bases and 5 bases, with 10 bases remaining between them. The CDR3 contains 14 residues. As DNA, the CDR3 is TGCGCCAGCAGCCAAGATCCTGGAGGGGAGACCCAGTACTTC. Its protein is CASSQDPGGETQYF.

The chain couples TRBV6-4 to TRBJ1-2; no firm D call. The CDR3 has 13 residues. From germline, CDR1 is MRHNA and CDR2 SNTAGT. With 6 bases removed from V and 0 bases from J, the gap between germline ends came to 8 bases. The CDR3 region is CASRPSTNYGYTF. The DNA for the CDR3 is TGTGCCAGCAGACCCAGTACTAACTATGGCTACACCTTC.

This rearrangement joins TRBV9 to TRBJ2-3; TRBD1 matches at 10 bases. V dropped 3 bases and J dropped 2; count of bases not matched to a gene: 12. From germline, CDR1 is SGDLS and CDR2 YYNGEE. The CDR3 is 18 residues long. This chain's CDR3 is CASSAGGRTGGPTDTQYF. For the CDR3, the DNA is TGTGCCAGCAGCGCCGGGGGGCGGACAGGGGGGCCCACAGATACGCAGTATTTT.

The table lists this clone with a few counts. The genes are TRBV30 and TRBJ2-3, with 8 nucleotides matching TRBD1. Germline values: CDR1 GTSNPN, CDR2 SVGIG (reference sequence). The CDR3 is 14 amino acids. V lost 2 bases to trimming and J lost 5 bases; unmatched junction nucleotides: 6. CDR3 sequence: CAWSWTGLGDTQYF. As DNA, the CDR3 is TGTGCCTGGAGTTGGACAGGGTTGGGAGATACGCAGTATTTT.

The J gene is TRBJ2-7, the V gene TRBV28; D gene unclear. The CDR3 runs 14 residues. The germline gives CDR1 MDHEN, CDR2 SYDVKM. Deletions cut 5 bases from V and 2 bases from J, with 13 bases between. As DNA, the CDR3 is TGTGCCAGCAGTCCGAGTGTCGCTCCCTACGAGCAGTACTTC. This translates into CASSPSVAPYEQYF.

This clone was counted between two and nine times. The chain carries TRBV30 and TRBJ2-5; the D is unclear. Germline loops: CDR1 GTSNPN, CDR2 SVGIG (reference sequence). This CDR3 contains 11 residues. V lost 1 base to trimming and J lost 8 bases, with 8 bases between them. This CDR3 reads CAWSAPKTQYF. In DNA form, the CDR3 reads TGTGCCTGGAGTGCCCCTAAAACCCAGTACTTC. Looking up the rest from reference TRBV30 and TRBJ2-5 gives the full variable domain: SQTIHQWPATLVQPVGSPLSLECTVEGTSNPNLYWYRQAAGRGLQLLFYSVGIGQISSEVPQNLSASRPQDRQFILSSKKLLLSDSGFYLCAWSAPKTQYFGPGTRLLVL.

Only a few counts were recorded for this clone. J is TRBJ2-7 and V is TRBV6-6; D may be TRBD2 (5 bases). The germline V gene encodes CDR1 MNHNY and CDR2 SVGAGI (reference sequence). This CDR3 is 11 amino acids long. Trimming left V 0 bases short and J 12 bases short, with 9 bases between. The CDR3 bases are TGTGCCAGCAGTTACTCGAGGCTAGCGTACTTC. It yields the protein CASSYSRLAYF.

The CDR3: CASSIVAGADTQYF. Written as DNA, the CDR3 is TGCGCCAGCAGCATAGTGGCGGGAGCAGATACGCAGTATTTT. The J gene is TRBJ2-3, the V gene TRBV5-1, with 7 bases that match TRBD2. This CDR3 has 14 amino acids. The V gene end was trimmed by 4 bases and the J gene end by 4 bases; junction bases not matched to a gene: 6. Germline V gene sequence: CDR1 SGHRS, CDR2 YFSETQ.

The chain links TRBV19 to TRBJ2-1; 9 nucleotides match TRBD2. The CDR3 totals 13 residues. The J segment lost 8 bases and the V segment lost 4 bases, leaving 3 bases of the junction unmatched. CDR1 is LNHDA, CDR2 SQIVND, per germline (reference sequence). The CDR3 loop is CASSSGRVHEQFF. The CDR3 DNA reads as TGTGCCAGTAGTAGCGGGAGGGTCCATGAGCAGTTCTTC.

The chain is built from TRBV14 and TRBJ2-6; TRBD1 agrees at 10 bases. Germline trimming cut 4 bases from V and 3 bases from J; bases unmatched to any gene: 6. The CDR3 runs to 17 residues. Germline CDR1 is SGHDN and CDR2 is FVKESK. In DNA form, the CDR3 reads TGTGCCAGCAGCCTTTTCGGGACAGGGGTTGGGGCCAACGTCCTGACTTTC. Translation gives CASSLFGTGVGANVLTF.

This clone was picked up a small number of times. The same CDR3 can be traced to other DNA sequences in this sample. The genes are TRBV5-4 and TRBJ2-3, with TRBD2 identical over 7 bases. This CDR3 is built from 15 residues. The germline V gene has CDR1 SGHNT and CDR2 YYREEE (reference sequence). Trimming removed 0 bases from V and 3 bases from J; junction bases left unmatched: 4. CDR3 nucleotide sequence: TGTGCCAGCAGCTTGGGACTAGCCGGAACAGATACGCAGTATTTT. It encodes CASSLGLAGTDTQYF.

This clone was recorded a few times. V gene TRBV7-2 combines with J gene TRBJ2-5; 10 bases agree with TRBD2. The CDR3 totals 17 residues. Germline-derived CDR1 and CDR2 are SGHTA and FQGNSA. The J segment lost 10 bases and the V segment lost 4 bases, leaving 18 bases of the junction unmatched. The CDR3 reads CASSSNSAGGGIEGQYF. The CDR3, as DNA: TGTGCCAGCAGCTCCAACTCAGCGGGAGGGGGAATAGAGGGCCAGTACTTC.

The chain recombines TRBV5-6 with TRBJ2-7; 10 positions match TRBD1. Germline V gene lookup returns CDR1 SGHDT and CDR2 YYEEEE. V lost 4 bases to trimming and J lost 3 bases; unmatched junction nucleotides: 4. The CDR3 spans 14 residues. The CDR3, as DNA: TGTGCCAGCAGCCTGGGACAGGGGATCTACGAGCAGTACTTC. Translation gives CASSLGQGIYEQYF. Full variable domain (missing parts from reference TRBV5-6 and TRBJ2-7): DAGVTQSPTHLIKTRGQQVTLRCSPKSGHDTVSWYQQALGQGPQFIFQYYEEEERQRGNFPDRFSGHQFPNYSSELNVNALLLGDSALYLCASSLGQGIYEQYFGPGTRLTVT.

This clone was observed a handful of times. The chain uses TRBV5-6 and TRBJ2-4; 7 nucleotides line up with TRBD1. CDR3 length equals 13 residues. The V gene's germline CDR1 is SGHDT and CDR2 YYEEEE. Germline trimming cut 2 bases from V and 8 bases from J; bases unmatched to any gene: 4. CDR3 coding DNA: TGTGCCAGCAGCTTAGACAGGGTGGACATTCAGTACTTC. Translating it yields CASSLDRVDIQYF.

The chain combines TRBV28 with TRBJ1-1; D may be TRBD1 (5 bases). The V gene's germline CDR1 is MDHEN and CDR2 SYDVKM. V was trimmed by 2 bases and J by 11 bases, leaving 15 bases between them. CDR3 size: 13 residues. The chain's CDR3 is CASSLQVGKGAFF. Here the CDR3 DNA reads TGTGCCAGCAGTTTACAGGTGGGGAAGGGGGCTTTCTTT.

This chain uses TRBV7-2 with TRBJ2-2; TRBD1 matches 8 bases. This CDR3 comprises 17 residues. Germline CDR1 SGHTA, CDR2 FQGNSA. After removal of 8 bases from V and 4 bases from J, the junction contained 15 bases not matched to a gene. CDR3: CASGRIGQGFVTGELFF. CDR3 bases: TGTGCCAGCGGGAGGATAGGACAGGGTTTCGTCACCGGGGAGCTGTTTTTT.

V gene TRBV9 combines with J gene TRBJ2-3; 8 bases line up with TRBD2. This CDR3 has 16 residues. The germline V gene encodes CDR1 SGDLS and CDR2 YYNGEE. V gave up 1 base and J gave up 0 bases; unmatched junction bases: 4. DNA of the CDR3: TGTGCCAGCAGCGTACAGACTAGCGTTAGCACAGATACGCAGTATTTT. Its translation is CASSVQTSVSTDTQYF.

The V and J genes are TRBV18 and TRBJ2-7; D might be TRBD2 (6 bases). Germline loops: CDR1 KGHSH, CDR2 LQKENI. Trimming took 7 bases from V and 4 from J, leaving 17 bases between them. The CDR3 runs to 14 residues. Here the CDR3 reads CASLRSREQYEQYF. Here the CDR3 DNA reads TGTGCCAGCTTGAGATCCCGGGAGCAATACGAGCAGTACTTC.

This chain uses TRBV11-3 with TRBJ2-1; TRBD1 agrees at 8 bases. Germline V gene lookup returns CDR1 SGHNT and CDR2 YENEEA. The CDR3 is 16 amino acids. V shed 2 bases and J 1 base; nucleotides not matched to a gene: 4. CDR3 amino acids: CASSLRQGASYNEQFF. The DNA of the CDR3 is TGTGCCAGCAGCTTACGGCAGGGGGCGTCCTACAATGAGCAGTTCTTC.

The chain has TRBV5-1 and TRBJ2-2, with TRBD1 identical over 9 bases. Trimming took 2 bases from V and 3 from J; bases not matched to a gene: 2. The CDR3 covers 15 residues. CDR1 and CDR2 from the germline V gene are SGHRS and YFSETQ. This chain's CDR3 is CASSFTGGDTGELFF. The CDR3 nucleotides are TGCGCCAGCAGCTTTACAGGGGGCGACACCGGGGAGCTGTTTTTT.

This clone was detected a few times. The chain is built from TRBV7-9 and TRBJ2-5; a weak D match, TRBD1 (6 bases). V was trimmed by 5 bases and J by 2 bases, leaving 15 bases between them. Germline assignment: CDR1 SEHNR and CDR2 FQNEAQ (reference sequence). This CDR3 spans 15 amino acids. DNA for the CDR3: TGTGCCAGCAGCACATCGACAGGAGCACAAGAGACCCAGTACTTC. Protein product: CASSTSTGAQETQYF.

Only a few counts were recorded for this clone. The V call is TRBV4-2, the J call TRBJ2-7, with D perhaps TRBD1 (5 bases). Germline V lookup: CDR1 LGHNA, CDR2 YNFKEQ. Trimming shortened V by 0 bases and J by 4 bases, and 13 bases separated the two germline ends. The CDR3 has 15 amino acids. The CDR3 DNA is TGTGCCAGCAGCCAAGATCCTGCTAGGGGTTACGAGCAGTACTTC. Translating gives CASSQDPARGYEQYF.

The chain's CDR3 is CSKSGLAGGNNEQFF. DNA of the CDR3: TGCAGCAAATCCGGACTAGCGGGAGGTAACAATGAGCAGTTCTTC. This rearrangement joins TRBV29-1 to TRBJ2-1, with 14 nucleotides matching TRBD2. Germline V CDR1 and CDR2: SQVTM, ANQGSEA. V dropped 8 bases and J dropped 5; count of bases not matched to a gene: 8. This CDR3 region has 15 residues.

This clone was counted between two and nine times. V gene TRBV7-3 combines with J gene TRBJ1-1; no clear D. The CDR3 length is 11 residues. V shed 4 bases and J shed 8 bases, with 8 bases lying between them. Germline values: CDR1 SGHTA, CDR2 FQGTGA. CDR3 DNA: TGTGCCAGCAGCTCGAACGGGGAAGCTTTCTTT. Protein sequence: CASSSNGEAFF.

The rearrangement links TRBV25-1 to TRBJ1-1, with D maybe TRBD1 (5 bases). CDR1 and CDR2 from the germline V gene are MGHDK and SYGVNS. CDR3 size: 12 residues. V shed 5 bases and J shed 11 bases, with 15 bases lying between them. CDR3 nucleotides: TGTGCCAGCAGTCCGGGGGGGAGTTTGGCTTTCTTT. Encoded protein: CASSPGGSLAFF.

The V call is TRBV28, the J call TRBJ2-7, with 9 positions matching TRBD1. V trimming: 6 bases; J trimming: 3 bases; junction bases outside the gene matches: 6. The CDR3 is 14 residues long. The germline gives CDR1 MDHEN, CDR2 SYDVKM. CDR3 nucleotide sequence: TGTGCCAGCAGCCCGACGGACAGGGGCTACGAGCAGTACTTC. This codes for CASSPTDRGYEQYF. Using reference TRBV28 and TRBJ2-7 for the parts outside the CDR3, the full variable domain is DVKVTQSSRYLVKRTGEKVFLECVQDMDHENMFWYRQDPGLGLRLIYFSYDVKMKEKGDIPEGYSVSREKKERFSLILESASTNQTSMYLCASSPTDRGYEQYFGPGTRLTVT.

V and J are TRBV28 and TRBJ2-7; 11 nucleotides line up with TRBD2. Unmatched junction bases numbered 12, after V lost 6 bases and J lost 11 bases. This CDR3 contains 14 residues. Germline V gene data show CDR1 as MDHEN and CDR2 as SYDVKM. In nucleotides, the CDR3 is TGTGCCAGCAGAGTACCGGGACTAGCGGAGAGGGAGTACTTC. Protein sequence: CASRVPGLAEREYF.

V is TRBV4-1 and J is TRBJ2-3; D possibly corresponds to TRBD1 (5 bases). Germline V gene sequence: CDR1 MGHRA, CDR2 YSYEKL. V lost 4 bases, J lost 0 bases, and 11 bases lay in between. The CDR3 is 15 residues long. In DNA form, the CDR3 reads TGCGCCAGCAGCCCGCAGGGTTCGAGCACAGATACGCAGTATTTT. It codes for CASSPQGSSTDTQYF.

V gene TRBV9 combines with J gene TRBJ2-5; TRBD1 might be the D (5 bases). This CDR3 comprises 17 residues. CDR1 and CDR2 from the germline V gene are SGDLS and YYNGEE. The ends were cut back, 2 bases at V and 0 bases at J, with 17 bases in the middle. In DNA form, the CDR3 reads TGTGCCAGCAGCGTTCAGGGAAGGGATTGGTACCAAGAGACCCAGTACTTC. This sequence encodes CASSVQGRDWYQETQYF. Looking up the rest from reference TRBV9 and TRBJ2-5 gives the full variable domain: DSGVTQTPKHLITATGQRVTLRCSPRSGDLSVYWYQQSLDQGLQFLIQYYNGEERAKGNILERFSAQQFPDLHSELNLSSLELGDSALYFCASSVQGRDWYQETQYFGPGTRLLVL.

This sequence joins TRBV27 and TRBJ2-7, with a tentative D call TRBD1 (8 bases). Germline-derived CDR1 and CDR2 are MNHEY and SMNVEV (reference sequence). Deletions cut 0 bases from V and 5 bases from J, with 14 bases between. CDR3 length equals 15 residues. CDR3 nucleotides: TGTGCCAGCAGTTTATCGCGGACAGGGAGGGACGAGCAGTACTTC. It translates to CASSLSRTGRDEQYF.